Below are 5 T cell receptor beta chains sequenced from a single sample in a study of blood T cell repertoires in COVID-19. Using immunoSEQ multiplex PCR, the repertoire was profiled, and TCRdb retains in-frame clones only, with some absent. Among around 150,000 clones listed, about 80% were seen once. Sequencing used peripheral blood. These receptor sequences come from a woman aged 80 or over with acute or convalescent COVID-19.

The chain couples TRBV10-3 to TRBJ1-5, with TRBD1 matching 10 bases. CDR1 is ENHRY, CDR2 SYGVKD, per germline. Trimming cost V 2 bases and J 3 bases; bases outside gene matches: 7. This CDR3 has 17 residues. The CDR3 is CAISEHQGQGNNQPQHF. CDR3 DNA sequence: TGTGCCATCAGTGAGCACCAGGGACAGGGGAACAATCAGCCCCAGCATTTT.

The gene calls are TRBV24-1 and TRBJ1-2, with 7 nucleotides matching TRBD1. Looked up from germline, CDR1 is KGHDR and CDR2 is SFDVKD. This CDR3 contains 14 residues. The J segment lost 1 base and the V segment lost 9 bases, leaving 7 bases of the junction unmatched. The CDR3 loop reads CATSPTGLNYGYTF. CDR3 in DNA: TGTGCCACCTCACCGACAGGGCTTAACTATGGCTACACCTTC.

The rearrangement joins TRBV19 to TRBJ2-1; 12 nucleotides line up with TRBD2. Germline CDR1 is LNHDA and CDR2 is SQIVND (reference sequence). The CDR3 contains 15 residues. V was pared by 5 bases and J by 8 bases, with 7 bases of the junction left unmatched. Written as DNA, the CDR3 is TGTGCCAGTAGTGCGGGACTAGCGGGTTTGGATGAGCAGTTCTTC. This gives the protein CASSAGLAGLDEQFF.

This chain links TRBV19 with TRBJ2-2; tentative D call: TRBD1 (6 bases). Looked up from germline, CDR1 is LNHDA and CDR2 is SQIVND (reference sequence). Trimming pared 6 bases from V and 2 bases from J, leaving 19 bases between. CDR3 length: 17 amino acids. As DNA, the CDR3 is TGTGCCAGTAGGGGGGACACCTCATCCTTTAACACCGGGGAGCTGTTTTTT. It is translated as CASRGDTSSFNTGELFF. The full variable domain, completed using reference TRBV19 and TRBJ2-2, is DGGITQSPKYLFRKEGQNVTLSCEQNLNHDAMYWYRQDPGQGLRLIYYSQIVNDFQKGDIAEGYSVSREKKESFPLTVTSAQKNPTAFYLCASRGDTSSFNTGELFFGEGSRLTVL.

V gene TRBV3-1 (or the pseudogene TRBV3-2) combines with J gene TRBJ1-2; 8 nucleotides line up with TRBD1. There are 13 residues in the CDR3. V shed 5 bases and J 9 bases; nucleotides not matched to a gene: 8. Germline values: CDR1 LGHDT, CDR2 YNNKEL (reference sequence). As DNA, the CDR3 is TGTGCCAGCAGCGGACGGACAGGGAATAGCTACACCTTC. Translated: CASSGRTGNSYTF.